This T cell receptor (beta chain) was identified in a study of identical twins (dated by TCRdb to about 2016). Background on the whole study: To test whether fetal clonotypes persist, this study deep-sequenced TCR alpha and beta repertoires from monozygotic twins, from unrelated adults of various ages, and from cord blood. Replicate twin experiments were performed at different times using different library preparation protocols to rule out contamination. What the study reported, not specific to this receptor: In monozygotic twins, out-of-frame TCR alpha sharing was systematically underestimated by recombination models, although the models agreed with sharing between unrelated individuals. Because the same donors could not be followed over many years, the conclusions depended on cross-sectional statistical analysis. Invariant T cells such as MAIT and iNKT could partly confound zero-insertion analyses, although diverse VJ usage argued against such confounding for most clonotypes. Fewer insertions were carried by abundant cord blood beta clonotypes; a weaker similar trend was observed in young adult naive repertoires, while no such trend was observed in memory repertoires. Out-of-frame TCR alpha sequences shared between twins showed an excess of low generation-probability sequences compared with coincidental sharing between unrelated individuals. The excess sharing between twins in beta out-of-frame sequences was weaker because fewer shared sequences reduced the signal-to-noise ratio.

Every donor in the study was a healthy Caucasian. The twin cohort comprised three pairs of female monozygotic twins, all aged about 18 to 29 years. Positive isolation kits from Invitrogen were used to isolate CD4+ and CD8+ T cell populations. For this clonotype: The antigen it recognizes is unknown. The input lacks base qualities; no much larger clone sits a single base away.

Libraries were prepared through 5' RACE. Data came from an Illumina HiSeq 2000. A universal primer binding site was introduced by template switching, and a unique molecular identifier was present in the final cDNA, enabling accurate counting of TCR cDNA molecules. Specific primers in the conserved constant-segment region were used to synthesize first-strand cDNA for TCR alpha and beta chains. To control for contamination, every cDNA library was double barcoded, receiving both a SMART-Mk sample barcode and Illumina barcodes. Two successive PCR steps introduced TruSeq adapter sequences along with Illumina sample barcodes. Sequencing of the TCR alpha and beta cDNA libraries was done on the Illumina HiSeq platform using custom primers. Per the original workflow: MiGEC was used to process raw reads and extract unique molecular identifiers, and MiXCR was used to find CDR3 positions. Recombination models were inferred per individual with the repgenHMM and IGoR tools using an EM algorithm. The tcR package in R was used for shared clonotype analysis, with sharing normalized by the product of cloneset sizes. Out-of-frame nonproductive sequences were analyzed to study raw recombination free of thymic and clonal selection effects. The raw public data were reprocessed by TCRdb itself: fastp quality trimming at Q25, MiXCR clonotype calling, in-frame beta chains only. Each CDR3 protein appears once, grouped with its most common genes and DNA. TCRdb, not the authors, supplied the V and J calls. The sample data list a few hundred thousand distinct CDR3 sequences, and 6.5% to 9.5% of these were observed just once. 3% of the sample is taken by the ten largest.

The same data also contributed to another study, on yellow fever vaccine responses in identical twins. As the second study states: The T cell response to vaccination in identical twins was reported by the authors to appear partly convergent and partly personalized. In the study, vaccine-responding T cell clones were precisely tracked in identical twins.

This receptor was identified in a woman under 30 in good health. Sequencing was carried out using CD8+ T cells sorted from blood.

The CDR3 region: CASSVGFGGESPDTQYF. The nucleotide sequence is TGTGCCAGCAGCGTAGGTTTTGGCGGGGAATCCCCAGATACGCAGTATTTT. The rearranged chain carries TRBV9 and TRBJ2-3; the D gene is perhaps TRBD2, from 6 matching bases. V is pared back by 0 bases and J by 4 bases, with 18 bases lying between the germline termini. CDR3 length: 17 amino acids, cysteine to phenylalanine. Only the CDR3 region is kept as DNA, spanning 51 bases read in frame from base 1. The germline V gene sets CDR1 to SGDLS and CDR2 to YYNGEE.